The clone carrying this T cell receptor beta chain was seen more than once but under ten times. Its antigen is undetermined. This sample is part of a study of response to subunit inactivated influenza vaccine. The germline V gene encodes CDR1 LGHNA and CDR2 YNFKEQ. With V trimmed by 2 bases and J by 5 bases, 5 bases remained unmatched. The CDR3 has 15 amino acids. TCRdb re-derived calls from the RT-PCR reads in MiXCR, one entry per CDR3 protein. Here the sample spans 800,000 or so distinct CDR3 sequences, 21% being singletons. Study-level points and caveats: A suggestion made by the authors is that each seasonal influenza vaccination recruits few new T cells.

Sequenced here: PBMCs from blood, sampled about 5 days after vaccination. The chain uses TRBV4-2 and TRBJ2-5; 10 bases agree with TRBD2. This sequence was found in a man in his fifties who received an inactivated influenza vaccine. CDR3 nucleotide sequence: TGTGCCAGCAGCCAACTACTAGCGGGATTTGAGACCCAGTACTTC. It yields the protein CASSQLLAGFETQYF.